The present entry profiles one T cell receptor (beta chain) with its context. The data stem from a study of blood T cell repertoires in COVID-19. The CDR3 spans 16 residues. V lost 6 bases and J 4 bases, leaving 21 bases between the germline ends. Germline CDR1 is MNHNY and CDR2 is SVGAGI (reference sequence). TCRdb keeps only in-frame clones here, not all; method: immunoSEQ multiplex PCR. Found here are 20,000 to 25,000 clones, around 69% of them singletons; the top ten hold roughly 20%. Sequencing was carried out using peripheral blood. The source of this sequence is a human donor in a cohort sampled during active or convalescent COVID-19. The chain is built from TRBV6-6 and TRBJ1-2; D uncertain. The DNA for the CDR3 is TGTGCCAGCAGCCCTCCGGTGGGAGATCCCTCCTATGGCTACACCTTC. Its translation is CASSPPVGDPSYGYTF.